This passage covers 19 T cell receptor beta chains from one sample sequenced in a study of cytotoxic CD8 clonotypes in ibrutinib-treated CLL. Using immunoSEQ multiplex PCR, the repertoire was profiled, and TCRdb retains in-frame clones only, with some absent. The sample contains about 300,000 clones, roughly 76% of which appear only once. The sample was PBMCs, taken at disease progression, from a patient treated with ibrutinib. The receptors shown here come from a human donor with chronic lymphocytic leukemia.

The chain joins TRBV6-1 to TRBJ2-7; weak D call: TRBD2 (6 bases). This CDR3 is 15 amino acids long. V gave up 1 base and J gave up 3 bases, with 13 bases separating them. Per the germline V gene, CDR1 is MNHNS and CDR2 is SASEGT. DNA for the CDR3: TGTGCCAGCAGTGAAGGGTGGGGGGAGTTCTACGAGCAGTACTTC. It encodes CASSEGWGEFYEQYF.

J is TRBJ2-2 and V is TRBV11-3; D unclear. The CDR3 is 13 residues long. V lost 0 bases and J 3 bases, leaving 2 bases between the germline ends. Per the germline V gene, CDR1 is SGHNT and CDR2 is YENEEA. The CDR3 DNA is TGTGCCAGCAGCTTAGAGGACACCGGGGAGCTGTTTTTT. Residues: CASSLEDTGELFF.

The chain combines TRBV6-6 with TRBJ2-7; tentatively, D is TRBD1 (6 bases). CDR3 length: 12 residues. The germline V and J ends were trimmed by 1 base and 6 bases, with 7 bases remaining between them. Germline assignment: CDR1 MNHNY and CDR2 SVGAGI (reference sequence). CDR3 region: CASSYYRVEQYF. DNA of the CDR3: TGTGCCAGCAGTTACTACAGGGTCGAGCAGTACTTC.

This clone showed up just once. The V and J genes are TRBV6-1 and TRBJ1-2; no definite D call. V was shortened by 3 bases and J by 7 bases, with 18 bases between the two germline ends. This CDR3 is built from 15 residues. CDR1 and CDR2 (germline): MNHNS, SASEGT. The CDR3 DNA reads as TGTGCCAGCAGTGAGTTTTTCTTGACCGACACTGGCTACACCTTC. It codes for CASSEFFLTDTGYTF.

This clone was observed a single time. The chain is built from TRBV28 and TRBJ2-7; 12 positions agree with TRBD2. Trimming at V came to 0 bases and at J to 6 bases, leaving 3 bases not matched to a gene. Germline-derived CDR1 and CDR2 are MDHEN and SYDVKM. The CDR3 length is 15 residues. Here the CDR3 reads CASSLWLLAGGEQYF. CDR3 in DNA: TGTGCCAGCAGTTTATGGTTACTAGCGGGAGGCGAGCAGTACTTC.

As DNA, the CDR3 is TGTGCCAGCAGCTTGGGACCCGATAATTACTATGGCTACACCTTC. As protein: CASSLGPDNYYGYTF. V gene TRBV5-6 combines with J gene TRBJ1-2; no reliable D call. V lost 0 bases and J 3 bases, leaving 12 bases between the germline ends. Germline values: CDR1 SGHDT, CDR2 YYEEEE. The CDR3 runs 15 residues.

This sequence joins TRBV29-1 and TRBJ2-1; 7 bases match TRBD2. The V gene's germline CDR1 is SQVTM and CDR2 ANQGSEA. The CDR3 has 13 amino acids. J lost 4 bases, V lost 5 bases, and 5 bases had no gene match. In DNA, the CDR3 is TGCAGCGTTATGCGGGAGTCGTACAATGAGCAGTTCTTC. Protein product: CSVMRESYNEQFF.

This clone was picked up a small number of times. CDR3 DNA: TGTGCCATCAGTGAGGCGGGTCTTTACACAGATACGCAGTATTTT. It yields the protein CAISEAGLYTDTQYF. This chain connects TRBV10-3 to TRBJ2-3; D might be TRBD2 (5 bases). Germline CDR1 reads ENHRY; CDR2 reads SYGVKD. V was trimmed by 2 bases and J by 2 bases, leaving 11 bases between them. CDR3 size: 15 residues.

V usage is TRBV14 and J usage is TRBJ2-3; 11 positions match TRBD2. CDR3 length: 15 amino acids. Germline CDR1 and CDR2: SGHDN and FVKESK. With 5 bases clipped from V and 5 bases from J, the junction kept 6 bases outside the gene matches. The CDR3 reads CASSWGLAGGDTQYF. As DNA, the CDR3 is TGTGCCAGCAGCTGGGGCCTAGCGGGAGGAGATACGCAGTATTTT.

This clone was counted only a few times. CDR3 nucleotides: TGTGCCGTGCCCTCCGGGGCACGCACAGATACGCAGTATTTT. It encodes CAVPSGARTDTQYF. The chain couples TRBV28 to TRBJ2-3, with D perhaps being TRBD1 or TRBD2 (5 bases each). V lost 11 bases and J lost 1, with 16 bases in between. The CDR3 runs 14 residues. From germline, CDR1 is MDHEN and CDR2 SYDVKM.

This clone was seen a handful of times. The rearrangement uses TRBV7-9 and TRBJ2-2; 8 positions agree with TRBD1. The J segment lost 7 bases and the V segment lost 5 bases, leaving 6 bases of the junction unmatched. There are 14 residues in the CDR3. CDR1 SEHNR and CDR2 FQNEAQ come from the germline V gene (reference sequence). CDR3 bases: TGTGCCAGCAGCCTGACAGGGGAAGGCGGGGAGCTGTTTTTT. Its protein is CASSLTGEGGELFF.

This clone was recorded once. The rearrangement joins TRBV11-2 to TRBJ2-7; tentative D call: TRBD2 (6 bases). This CDR3 contains 16 residues. The V end was cut by 2 bases, the J end by 3 bases, with 17 bases between. Germline V lookup: CDR1 SGHAT, CDR2 FQNNGV. The CDR3 DNA sequence: TGTGCCAGCAGCTTAAAGTGGGGGGTTGTGCTCTACGAGCAGTACTTC. Its translation is CASSLKWGVVLYEQYF.

This clone came up once. The chain recombines TRBV27 with TRBJ2-7; 9 bases are a match to TRBD1. With 0 bases clipped from V and 5 bases from J, the junction kept 5 bases outside the gene matches. This CDR3 region has 15 residues. Looked up from germline, CDR1 is MNHEY and CDR2 is SMNVEV (reference sequence). The CDR3 DNA sequence: TGTGCCAGCAGTTTATCGGGGACAGGGCCTGACGAGCAGTACTTC. This translates into CASSLSGTGPDEQYF.

This chain links TRBV6-4 with TRBJ2-3, with a tentative D call TRBD2 (6 bases). Germline CDR1 and CDR2: MRHNA and SNTAGT. CDR3 size: 15 residues. Trimming left V 5 bases short and J 7 bases short, with 19 bases between. The CDR3 DNA is TGTGCCAGCAGTTACGCGGAGGGAATAACATATACGCAGTATTTT. Translation gives CASSYAEGITYTQYF.

V and J are TRBV11-2 and TRBJ1-2, with TRBD1 matching 8 bases. The V segment lost 0 bases and the J segment 7 bases; nucleotides outside the gene matches: 4. CDR1 and CDR2 from the germline V gene are SGHAT and FQNNGV. This CDR3 is built from 14 residues. As DNA, the CDR3 is TGTGCCAGCAGCTTAGATCGGACAGGGAGTGGCTACACCTTC. Its protein product is CASSLDRTGSGYTF.

The V gene is TRBV11-2, the J gene TRBJ2-7; 12 positions match TRBD2. From germline, CDR1 is SGHAT and CDR2 FQNNGV. V shed 3 bases, J shed 6 bases, and the junction held 6 bases outside the gene matches. The CDR3 is 15 residues long. The chain's CDR3 is CASSFLAGGPGEQYF. CDR3 nucleotide sequence: TGTGCCAGCAGCTTCCTAGCGGGAGGGCCTGGCGAGCAGTACTTC. Full variable domain (outside the CDR3, taken from reference TRBV11-2 and TRBJ2-7): EAGVAQSPRYKIIEKRQSVAFWCNPISGHATLYWYQQILGQGPKLLIQFQNNGVVDDSQLPKDRFSAERLKGVDSTLKIQPAKLEDSAVYLCASSFLAGGPGEQYFGPGTRLTVT.

The chain links TRBV18 to TRBJ2-7; D gene ambiguous. The germline gives CDR1 KGHSH, CDR2 LQKENI. V lost 4 bases to trimming and J lost 5 bases, with 6 bases between them. This CDR3 has 11 residues. CDR3 residues: CASSRAHEQYF. In nucleotides, the CDR3 is TGTGCCAGCTCACGTGCCCACGAGCAGTACTTC.

About this clone: This CDR3 is missing its conserved last phenylalanine or tryptophan, likely due to a read error. Because the CDR3's place on the DNA is in doubt, the DNA is left out and the CDR3 is given as listed by TCRdb. The chain uses TRBV4-1 and TRBJ2-7; TRBD2 reflects the table's D call only, with no check against the DNA. Per the germline V gene, CDR1 is MGHRA and CDR2 is YSYEKL. The CDR3 is 12 amino acids in total, end residues counted. CDR3 amino acids: CASSHPGLVLGA.

V usage is TRBV18 and J usage is TRBJ2-7; TRBD2 agrees at 11 bases. CDR1 and CDR2 from the germline V gene are KGHSH and LQKENI. The CDR3 consists of 18 residues. Losses at the gene ends were 0 bases for V and 3 bases for J; bases not matched to a gene: 10. The CDR3 protein is CASSPPGSGRATGYEQYF. The CDR3 coding sequence is TGTGCCAGCTCACCACCGGGTAGCGGGAGGGCAACGGGCTACGAGCAGTACTTC.